This T cell receptor (beta chain) was captured in a study of tumor-infiltrating lymphocytes in primary liver carcinoma. Study as a whole: Aged between 30 and 69 years, the patients were men and women. All lesions had stage T1-T3 N0M0 and about 4 to 10 cm widths.

Co-extraction of RNA and DNA was performed on roughly 17-32 mg of unsorted bulk tissue. On this clonotype: The target antigen is unknown. The junction departs from germline at one end; a sequencing error may be responsible.

The CDR3 has 14 residues. Germline values: CDR1 SQVTM, CDR2 ANQGSEA. Making TCR beta cDNA involved around 500 ng total RNA and a constant-region primer. Libraries of TCR beta came from three nested multiplex PCR rounds with slightly modified ARM-PCR. A C-beta reverse primer was combined with TRBV1-TRBV30 forward primers in the first two PCR rounds, and each round had about 10 cycles. TCRdb re-called the multiplex PCR reads through MiXCR, storing one row per CDR3 protein. The sample holds around 80,000 distinct CDR3 sequences, roughly two thirds seen once. Study outcomes and limitations: Whereas tumor region pairs overlapped more, tumor-adjacent and tumor-blood pairs overlapped less.

This TCR came from a man aged 40-49 years with primary liver carcinoma and hepatitis B virus infection. The sample was tumor-adjacent normal liver tissue. The V call is TRBV29-1, the J call TRBJ1-1; no clear D. The CDR3 region is CGVEWTPSSPKAFF. The DNA for the CDR3 is TGCGGCGTTGAGTGGACGCCGTCCTCGCCTAAAGCTTTCTTT.